This T cell receptor (beta chain) was identified in a study of cytomegalovirus exposure and HLA in healthy donors. Deletions cut 5 bases from V and 5 bases from J, with 13 bases between. CDR1 and CDR2 (germline): MGHDK, SYGVNS. The CDR3 spans 15 residues. A multiplex PCR was run with 60 Vbeta primers and 13 Jbeta primers. The table came from immunoSEQ multiplex PCR; TCRdb's copy has only in-frame clones and leaves some out. This table has about 100,000 clones, more than 75% appearing once. The rearrangement uses TRBV25-1 and TRBJ1-6, with D hard to call. The clonotype originates from a woman in her forties or fifties in good health and CMV-seropositive. Sequencing was done on a sample of PBMCs. In nucleotides, the CDR3 is TGTGCCAGCAGTCGGCGGGGAGGGAATAATTCACCCCTCCACTTT. It yields the protein CASSRRGGNNSPLHF.